This paragraph reports one TCR beta chain. Original processing methods: Amplification of reference gene primers provided the estimated nucleated cell counts. Clones were read by immunoSEQ multiplex PCR, and TCRdb kept only the in-frame ones, dropping some. The D gene and trimming were derived from the DNA, and the V and J assignments and clone size from that table. The data hold over 300,000 clones, with roughly 90% observed a single time. This entry is derived from a study of blood T cell repertoires in COVID-19. For the study at large: Researchers got acute and convalescent COVID-19 samples from the United States, Italy and Spain. PBMCs, B-cell-depleted T cells, or T cells provided the cDNA or gDNA that made up the material.

This receptor was obtained from a man in his forties with acute or convalescent COVID-19. Sequencing was carried out using peripheral blood.

CDR3 sequence reads: CASSKGLNTEAFF. In nucleotides, the CDR3 is TGTGCCAGCAGTAAGGGGTTGAACACTGAAGCTTTCTTT. This chain connects TRBV6-5 to TRBJ1-1; possibly TRBD1 for D (5 bases). The CDR3 totals 13 residues. Germline V lookup: CDR1 MNHEY, CDR2 SVGAGI. Between the trimmed V and J ends, which lost 5 bases and 0 bases, there was a span of 7 bases.